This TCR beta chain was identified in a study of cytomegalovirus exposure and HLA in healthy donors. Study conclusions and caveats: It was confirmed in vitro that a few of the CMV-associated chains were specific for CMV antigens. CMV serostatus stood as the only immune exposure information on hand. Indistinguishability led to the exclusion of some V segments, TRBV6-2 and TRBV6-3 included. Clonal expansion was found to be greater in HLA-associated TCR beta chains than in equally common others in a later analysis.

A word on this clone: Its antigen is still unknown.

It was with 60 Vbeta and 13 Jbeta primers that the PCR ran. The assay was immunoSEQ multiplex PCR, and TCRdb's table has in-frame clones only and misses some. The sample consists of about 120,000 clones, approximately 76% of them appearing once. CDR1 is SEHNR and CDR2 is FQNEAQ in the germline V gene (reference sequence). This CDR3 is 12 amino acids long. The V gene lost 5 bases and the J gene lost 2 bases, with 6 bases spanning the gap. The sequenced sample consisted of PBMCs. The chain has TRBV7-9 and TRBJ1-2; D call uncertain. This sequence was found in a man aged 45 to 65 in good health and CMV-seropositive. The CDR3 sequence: CASSTENYGYTF. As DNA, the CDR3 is TGTGCCAGCAGCACAGAGAACTATGGCTACACCTTC.